The clone carrying this T cell receptor (beta chain) was detected only a few times. What it binds is not known. Unique molecular identifiers were used in preparing the TCRbeta library. TCRdb ran MiXCR on the PCR reads and lists one entry per CDR3 protein. This table has a few hundred thousand distinct CDR3 sequences, around 15% appearing once. The data were obtained in a study of T-cell reconstitution after alpha-beta-depleted transplantation in children. Study results and caveats: Expanded clones from the graft, numbering several hundred, reportedly supplied alpha-beta T cells about two months after transplant. High day-60 TCRbeta diversity in some patients came from surviving recipient T cells and thymic progenitors. Diversity and T-cell counts at one year after transplant derived mostly from new T cells.

The source is a boy under two years old who had a stem cell transplant for Wiskott-Aldrich syndrome, so the T cells may come from the graft donor. This sample comprised PBMCs, mostly from graft donor cells, obtained 360 days after TCRalphabeta/CD19-depleted stem cell transplant.

The CDR3 DNA reads as TGTGCCACCAGCAGAGGATCGGGGGGTACCTACGAGCAGTACTTC. This translates into CATSRGSGGTYEQYF. V gene TRBV15 combines with J gene TRBJ2-7; 7 bases fit TRBD2. The CDR3 consists of 15 residues. Germline assignment: CDR1 LNHNV and CDR2 YYDKDF (reference sequence). Trimming at V came to 1 base and at J to 2 bases, leaving 5 bases not matched to a gene. The whole variable domain, filled in from reference TRBV15 and TRBJ2-7, reads DAMVIQNPRYQVTQFGKPVTLSCSQTLNHNVMYWYQQKSSQAPKLLFHYYDKDFNNEADTPDNFQSRRPNTSFCFLDIRSPGLGDTAMYLCATSRGSGGTYEQYFGPGTRLTVT.